These 4 T cell receptor beta chains share one sample of origin, sequenced in a study of cytomegalovirus exposure and HLA in healthy donors. The data were produced by immunoSEQ multiplex PCR, yet TCRdb's version contains in-frame clones alone and is incomplete. This sample has some 150,000 clones, with roughly 90% found just once. Material for sequencing was PBMCs. The receptors here all came from a man between 18 and 29 years old in good health and CMV-seropositive.

The chain is built from TRBV2 and TRBJ1-1, with D possibly being TRBD1 (5 bases). The length of the CDR3 is 16 residues. The germline V gene encodes CDR1 SNHLY and CDR2 FYNNEI. V dropped 1 base and J dropped 1 base, with 13 bases sitting between them. The CDR3 DNA follows: TGTGCCAGCAGTGAAGGGCTTGGTAGGGGGAACACTGAAGCTTTCTTT. Translated: CASSEGLGRGNTEAFF.

CDR3 residues: CASRQGADTQYF. CDR3 nucleotides: TGTGCCAGCAGGCAGGGGGCAGATACGCAGTATTTT. This chain joins TRBV27 and TRBJ2-3; 7 bases map to TRBD1. Germline CDR1 is MNHEY and CDR2 is SMNVEV (reference sequence). CDR3 length equals 12 residues. After removal of 6 bases from V and 4 bases from J, the junction contained 1 base not matched to a gene.

The chain employs TRBV9 and TRBJ2-5; D gene uncertain. CDR3 length: 14 amino acids. Germline CDR1 reads SGDLS; CDR2 reads YYNGEE. V lost 0 bases to trimming and J lost 1 base, with 7 bases between them. The CDR3 is CASSVGNFQETQYF. DNA of the CDR3: TGTGCCAGCAGCGTAGGAAACTTCCAAGAGACCCAGTACTTC. Full variable domain (outside the CDR3, taken from reference TRBV9 and TRBJ2-5): DSGVTQTPKHLITATGQRVTLRCSPRSGDLSVYWYQQSLDQGLQFLIQYYNGEERAKGNILERFSAQQFPDLHSELNLSSLELGDSALYFCASSVGNFQETQYFGPGTRLLVL.

This clone was found a few times. V and J are TRBV27 and TRBJ2-1, with 7 bases matching TRBD2. CDR1 is MNHEY and CDR2 is SMNVEV in the germline V gene (reference sequence). There are 17 residues in the CDR3. After removal of 7 bases from V and 0 bases from J, the junction contained 12 bases not matched to a gene. The CDR3 is CASTLRAGLSSYNEQFF. In DNA form, the CDR3 reads TGTGCCAGCACTCTCCGAGCGGGATTAAGCTCCTACAATGAGCAGTTCTTC.